This passage covers 23 T cell receptor beta chains from one sample sequenced in a study of blood T cell repertoires in COVID-19. Some clones are missing from TCRdb's copy, which holds only in-frame ones; the method was immunoSEQ multiplex PCR. The sample holds 200,000 or so clones; around 81% are singletons and the top ten take around 7%. Sequencing input: PBMCs or T cells enriched from blood (not recorded which). Receptors originate from a man in his forties or fifties who had recovered from COVID-19.

The chain combines TRBV7-2 with TRBJ1-5; D is uncertain. Trimming took off 3 bases at V and 4 bases at J, with 7 bases between the two ends. From germline, CDR1 is SGHTA and CDR2 FQGNSA. The CDR3 runs to 13 residues. In DNA form, the CDR3 reads TGTGCCAGCAGCTTCCAAGCTAATCAGCCCCAGCATTTT. Its protein is CASSFQANQPQHF.

This chain's CDR3 is CASSPSTGGKNIQYF. CDR3 sequence (DNA): TGTGCCAGCAGCCCGAGTACAGGGGGCAAAAACATTCAGTACTTC. This chain uses TRBV4-2 with TRBJ2-4; the match to TRBD1 covers 8 bases. V lost 4 bases, J lost 3 bases, and 5 bases stayed unmatched. The V gene's germline CDR1 is LGHNA and CDR2 YNFKEQ. There are 15 residues in the CDR3.

This chain links TRBV28 with TRBJ2-2; TRBD1 aligns across 12 bases. Germline V gene data show CDR1 as MDHEN and CDR2 as SYDVKM. The CDR3 length is 16 residues. The V gene end was trimmed by 2 bases and the J gene end by 7 bases; junction bases not matched to a gene: 5. In nucleotides, the CDR3 is TGTGCCAGCAGTTTACCGGGACAGGGGGCTTTCGGGGAGCTGTTTTTT. This sequence encodes CASSLPGQGAFGELFF.

The chain recombines TRBV5-1 with TRBJ1-1; 9 positions match TRBD1. The CDR3 has 17 residues. V trimming: 3 bases; J trimming: 1 base; junction bases outside the gene matches: 10. CDR1 SGHRS and CDR2 YFSETQ come from the germline V gene. The CDR3 is CASSSIPGTGRNTEAFF. The CDR3, as DNA: TGCGCCAGCAGCTCTATACCGGGGACAGGGAGGAACACTGAAGCTTTCTTT.

V is TRBV3-1 (or the pseudogene TRBV3-2) and J is TRBJ1-1, with unresolved D. The germline V gene has CDR1 LGHDT and CDR2 YNNKEL (reference sequence). V was shortened by 2 bases and J by 7 bases, with 8 bases between the two germline ends. The CDR3 is 12 amino acids. The CDR3 loop is CASSQLNNEAFF. The CDR3 DNA reads as TGTGCCAGCAGCCAACTTAATAATGAAGCTTTCTTT.

This clone appeared once. V is TRBV3-1 (or the pseudogene TRBV3-2) and J is TRBJ2-7; D gene ambiguous. Germline loops: CDR1 LGHDT, CDR2 YNNKEL (reference sequence). V was cut by 1 base and J by 1 base, with 8 bases left in between. CDR3 length equals 14 residues. CDR3 DNA: TGTGCCAGCAGCCAAGGGTTGCTATCCTACGAGCAGTACTTC. It encodes CASSQGLLSYEQYF.

J is TRBJ2-3 and V is TRBV7-6; D unresolved. The CDR3 length is 11 residues. The V end lost 4 bases, the J end lost 4 bases, and 3 bases lay between the germline ends. Germline V gene data show CDR1 as SGHVS and CDR2 as FNYEAQ. Written as DNA, the CDR3 is TGTGCCAGCAGCTCTGCAGATACGCAGTATTTT. Protein product: CASSSADTQYF.

This clone has just a few counts. The CDR3 DNA is TGTGCCTGGAGTGCCGGGATCGTAGGTGGGGGGAAACTGTTTTTT. It yields the protein CAWSAGIVGGGKLFF. V gene TRBV30 combines with J gene TRBJ1-4; D may be TRBD1 (5 bases). Germline loops: CDR1 GTSNPN, CDR2 SVGIG (reference sequence). The length of the CDR3 is 15 residues. V shed 1 base and J shed 11 bases, with 20 bases lying between them. Full variable domain (outside the CDR3, taken from reference TRBV30 and TRBJ1-4): SQTIHQWPATLVQPVGSPLSLECTVEGTSNPNLYWYRQAAGRGLQLLFYSVGIGQISSEVPQNLSASRPQDRQFILSSKKLLLSDSGFYLCAWSAGIVGGGKLFFGSGTQLSVL.

Only one count was recorded for this clone. The J gene is TRBJ1-1, the V gene TRBV4-3; TRBD1 aligns across 9 bases. Germline CDR1 reads LGHNA; CDR2 reads YSLEER. V lost 0 bases and J lost 6; bases outside the gene matches: 5. The CDR3 is 15 amino acids. The DNA of the CDR3 is TGCGCCAGCAGCCAAGAGGCGACAGGGGGTTCTGAAGCTTTCTTT. It encodes CASSQEATGGSEAFF.

The chain employs TRBV5-6 and TRBJ2-7, with 8 positions matching TRBD2. Germline CDR1 and CDR2: SGHDT and YYEEEE. V gave up 0 bases and J gave up 3 bases; unmatched junction bases: 5. The CDR3 contains 15 residues. The CDR3 DNA follows: TGTGCCAGCAGCTTGGCGGGGGGGCTGATCTACGAGCAGTACTTC. Its translation is CASSLAGGLIYEQYF.

The chain joins TRBV5-4 to TRBJ1-3, with D perhaps matching TRBD1 (5 bases). The length of the CDR3 is 17 residues. Trimming pared 5 bases from V and 0 bases from J, leaving 18 bases between. Germline V gene lookup returns CDR1 SGHNT and CDR2 YYREEE (reference sequence). The CDR3 is CASSSGSGRNSGNTIYF. Written as DNA, the CDR3 is TGTGCCAGCAGTTCTGGGTCAGGGCGAAACTCTGGAAACACCATATATTTT.

This chain links TRBV28 with TRBJ1-4; possible D gene TRBD1, 6 bases. Per the germline V gene, CDR1 is MDHEN and CDR2 is SYDVKM. Between the trimmed V and J ends, which lost 5 bases and 6 bases, there was a span of 16 bases. CDR3 size: 15 residues. The CDR3 DNA is TGTGCCAGCAGTCCTGTGACAGGAGAGTATGAAAAACTGTTTTTT. It yields the protein CASSPVTGEYEKLFF.

The chain links TRBV7-9 to TRBJ1-6, with TRBD1 matching over 8 bases. V shed 4 bases, J shed 11 bases, and the junction held 7 bases outside the gene matches. The germline CDR1 and CDR2 sequences are SEHNR and FQNEAQ (reference sequence). This CDR3 has 14 residues. DNA of the CDR3: TGTGCCAGCAGCTCGGGACAGGATGCCGCACCCCTCCACTTT. Its translation is CASSSGQDAAPLHF.

This clone appeared a few times. V and J are TRBV30 and TRBJ1-1, with D unclear. Germline V CDR1 and CDR2: GTSNPN, SVGIG (reference sequence). The CDR3 has 16 residues. Trimming took 4 bases from V and 6 from J, leaving 24 bases between them. CDR3 loop: CAWKDVGRGSASEAFF. In DNA form, the CDR3 reads TGTGCCTGGAAGGATGTGGGTCGCGGAAGCGCTTCTGAAGCTTTCTTT.

The rearrangement uses TRBV18 and TRBJ1-1; no definite D call. V dropped 2 bases and J dropped 0 bases, with 13 bases sitting between them. This CDR3 contains 16 residues. Germline CDR1 KGHSH, CDR2 LQKENI. The CDR3: CASSPTRRGVNTEAFF. The CDR3 bases are TGTGCCAGCTCACCAACCCGACGGGGAGTGAACACTGAAGCTTTCTTT.

A few counts support this clone. One end of the junction varies from germline; a read error may be responsible. This sequence joins TRBV7-7 and TRBJ2-5; the match to TRBD2 covers 8 bases. Germline values: CDR1 SSHAT, CDR2 FNYEAQ (reference sequence). The CDR3 has 17 amino acids. The CDR3 sequence is CASSFSAAGVPGETQYF. The DNA for the CDR3 is TGTGCTAGCAGCTTTTCCGCAGCGGGGGTCCCCGGGGAGACCCAGTACTTC.

The chain carries TRBV18 and TRBJ1-3, with D unclear. The CDR3 totals 16 residues. V was cut by 3 bases and J by 0 bases, with 12 bases left in between. CDR1 is KGHSH and CDR2 is LQKENI in the germline V gene. The CDR3 sequence is CASSPRGLLSGNTIYF. The DNA for the CDR3 is TGTGCCAGCTCACCCCGTGGACTGCTCTCTGGAAACACCATATATTTT.

The rearrangement uses TRBV5-1 and TRBJ1-5; 8 positions match TRBD1. Losses at the gene ends were 1 base for V and 3 bases for J; bases not matched to a gene: 3. This CDR3 has 15 amino acids. Germline values: CDR1 SGHRS, CDR2 YFSETQ. The CDR3 spells CASSLMTGANQPQHF. Here the CDR3 DNA reads TGCGCCAGCAGCTTGATGACAGGGGCCAATCAGCCCCAGCATTTT.

The chain employs TRBV6-1 and TRBJ1-2, with TRBD1 as a possible D gene (6 bases). Between the trimmed V and J ends, which lost 4 bases and 4 bases, there was a span of 25 bases. This CDR3 region has 18 residues. Germline CDR1 reads MNHNS; CDR2 reads SASEGT. The DNA of the CDR3 is TGTGCCAGCAGTGTTCTGGGGTCAGAGAAGCAAGGGGGCTATGGCTACACCTTC. Amino acids: CASSVLGSEKQGGYGYTF.

The chain couples TRBV18 to TRBJ1-4, with D uncertain. V was pared by 5 bases and J by 6 bases, with 19 bases between. The CDR3 consists of 16 residues. Germline V gene lookup returns CDR1 KGHSH and CDR2 LQKENI. CDR3 region: CASSTGLGNYDEKLFF. The CDR3 coding sequence is TGTGCCAGCTCAACGGGGTTGGGCAATTACGATGAAAAACTGTTTTTT.

The V call is TRBV18, the J call TRBJ1-2, with 10 bases identical to TRBD1. Germline values: CDR1 KGHSH, CDR2 LQKENI. After removal of 3 bases from V and 8 bases from J, the junction contained 6 bases not matched to a gene. CDR3 size: 14 residues. CDR3 bases: TGTGCCAGCTCACCGATGGGACAGGGGAACGGCTACACCTTC. Its translation is CASSPMGQGNGYTF.

This clone was found once. V usage is TRBV7-9 and J usage is TRBJ1-1, with D perhaps TRBD1 (5 bases). From germline, CDR1 is SEHNR and CDR2 FQNEAQ (reference sequence). The V and J ends lost 5 bases and 5 bases respectively, with 15 bases between them. CDR3 length: 14 amino acids. In nucleotides, the CDR3 is TGTGCCAGCAGCCTGTCGGGGGTCAGAACTGAAGCTTTCTTT. It translates to CASSLSGVRTEAFF. Full variable domain (outside the CDR3, taken from reference TRBV7-9 and TRBJ1-1): DTGVSQNPRHKITKRGQNVTFRCDPISEHNRLYWYRQTLGQGPEFLTYFQNEAQLEKSRLLSDRFSAERPKGSFSTLEIQRTEQGDSAMYLCASSLSGVRTEAFFGQGTRLTVV.

As to this clone: Other DNA variants within this sample encode the same CDR3. The chain combines TRBV28 with TRBJ2-5, with D possibly TRBD2 on 6 matching bases. This CDR3 is 13 amino acids long. V shed 3 bases and J shed 5 bases, with 10 bases lying between them. Looked up from germline, CDR1 is MDHEN and CDR2 is SYDVKM. CDR3: CASSLGGRETQYF. In DNA form, the CDR3 reads TGTGCCAGCAGTTTGGGGGGTCGGGAGACCCAGTACTTC.